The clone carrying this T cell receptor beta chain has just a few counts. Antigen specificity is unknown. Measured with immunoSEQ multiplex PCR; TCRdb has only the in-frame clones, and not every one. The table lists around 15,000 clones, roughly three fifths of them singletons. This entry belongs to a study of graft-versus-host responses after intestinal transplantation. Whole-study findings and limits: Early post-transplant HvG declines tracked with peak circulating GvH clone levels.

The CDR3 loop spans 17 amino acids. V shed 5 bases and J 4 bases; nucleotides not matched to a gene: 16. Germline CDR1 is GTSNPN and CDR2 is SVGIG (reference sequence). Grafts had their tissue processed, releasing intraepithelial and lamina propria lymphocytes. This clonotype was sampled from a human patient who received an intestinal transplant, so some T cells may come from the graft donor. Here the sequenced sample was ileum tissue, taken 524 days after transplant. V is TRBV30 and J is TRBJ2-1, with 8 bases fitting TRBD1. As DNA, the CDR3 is TGTGCCTGGTTCCCCTCCCTGGGGACAGGACTTTACAATGAGCAGTTCTTC. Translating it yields CAWFPSLGTGLYNEQFF.